A selection of T cell receptor beta chains follows, all from one sample in a study of cytomegalovirus exposure and HLA in healthy donors. Assay used: immunoSEQ multiplex PCR; TCRdb lists only in-frame clones, some missing. The sample has fewer than 250,000 clones, about 87% seen once; the top ten hold about 2.5%. The sequenced sample consisted of PBMCs. Source of these receptors: a man between 18 and 29 years old in good health and CMV-seronegative. CDR3s include the opening cysteine and the closing phenylalanine or tryptophan. Size tells how often a clone was seen (once, few, many) or the class of an expanded clone, and some rows leave it out.

v_gene,abundance,CDR3aa
TRBV28,.,CASRDSYEQYF
TRBV1,.,CTRRGQGVDEQYF
TRBV5-1,.,CASSLSYGAPNTGELFF
TRBV18,few,CASSLTGPETQYF
TRBV13,.,CASSLSLAVWDEQFF
TRBV7-9,.,CASSLVVGAGNSPLHF
TRBV7-9,.,CAGQGDRETQYF
TRBV9,.,CASSVAGGIQETQYF
TRBV18,.,CASSAGTDSYEQYF
TRBV19,few,CASSTSVSLEVDNSPLHF
TRBV4-1,once,CASSLGLAGVRTGELFF
TRBV6-1,.,CASRVAGVSTDTQYF
TRBV30,.,CAWSLGQGTYNEQFF
TRBV28,.,CASSRQGWVTEAFF
TRBV4-1,.,CASSQDPPPRGLGDEQFF
TRBV14,many,CASSQDQGANTEAFF
TRBV27,.,CASSDRPDSLTYEQYF
TRBV7-3,few,CASSSSGTSVNTQYF
TRBV5-1,.,CASSLGAGATYEQYF
TRBV10-3,.,CAISVQLGDGYTF
TRBV11-2,.,CASSRYNEQFF
TRBV9,.,CASSAQGSRNTEAFF
TRBV7-6,.,CASSLDFDSAGVGETQYF
TRBV5-6,.,CASSGRTGTDTQYF
TRBV7-9,.,CASSPGPSGRTDTQYF
TRBV5-1,.,CASSPLTETYEQYF
TRBV18,.,CASSPTPDRDTEAFF
TRBV9,.,CASSAGGTANSPLHF
TRBV4-2,.,CASSQSDRASPLHF
TRBV2,.,CASSEEVAGNTIYF
TRBV5-1,once,CASSPRDSSTDTQYF
TRBV7-9,.,CASSRGAIETQYF
TRBV29-1,.,CSAQTGLHTDTQYF
TRBV28,.,CATLSPGMPEAFF
TRBV4-1,.,CASSQEWSQTYEQYF
TRBV5-1,.,CASRPGLAGVVDTQYF
TRBV4-1,.,CASSHTGGNTEAFF
TRBV6-6,.,CASSYGRGHSYEQYF
TRBV19,.,CASSMLGHQSEQYF
TRBV4-1,.,CASSQGQSNQPQHF
TRBV19,.,CASSSGDSATSMDGYTF
TRBV7-6,.,CASSSPLGVAGEGETQYF
TRBV4-2,.,CASSPPGSGTVATGELFF
TRBV11-2,once,CASSLGTGGYTEAFF
TRBV9,.,CASSVAGSGWRTDTQYF
TRBV27,once,CASSLEGRGGDEQFF
TRBV10-2,.,CASKARAGLNEKLFF
TRBV29-1,.,CSVPSQGRGDMNTEAFF
TRBV7-8,.,CASRPGWADTQYF
TRBV5-6,.,CASSLAGRRGDQPQHF
TRBV30,few,CAWSVRGGGQPQHF
TRBV5-3,.,CARSLASGWTVPYF